One sample yielded the 14 T cell receptor beta chains listed below, sequenced in a study of T cell repertoires in cytomegalovirus infection. TCRdb processed the reads anew with MiXCR; each CDR3 protein has one entry. The sample contains roughly 500,000 distinct CDR3 sequences, over 9% of which appear only once. The sequenced sample was PBMCs. The receptor source for this set is a human donor in good health (CMV status not recorded). Some clones in this sample may be carry-over from other donors' samples.

This clonotype has only a few counts. The chain recombines TRBV20-1 with TRBJ2-3, with D perhaps assigned TRBD1 or TRBD2 (6 bases each). The CDR3 consists of 16 residues. Deletions cut 4 bases from V and 4 bases from J, with 21 bases between. Germline V CDR1 and CDR2: DFQATT, SNEGSKA (reference sequence). Here the CDR3 DNA reads TGCAGTGCTATAACCCCAAGCGGAGGGGGGTCAGATACGCAGTATTTT. Its protein product is CSAITPSGGGSDTQYF.

The chain employs TRBV4-2 and TRBJ1-4; 8 nucleotides align to TRBD1. CDR1 is LGHNA, CDR2 YNFKEQ, per germline. This CDR3 has 16 residues. The ends lost 0 bases at V and 7 bases at J; junction bases unmatched: 7. This CDR3 reads CASSQDDRQGREKLFF. CDR3 bases: TGTGCCAGCAGCCAAGATGATAGACAGGGGCGTGAAAAACTGTTTTTT.

Regarding this clonotype: It may be a read error: a sequence one base away is much more abundant. The chain carries TRBV5-1 and TRBJ1-5; a possible D gene is TRBD1 (6 bases). The CDR3 totals 15 residues. Trimming took 2 bases from V and 2 from J, leaving 11 bases between them. Germline CDR1 reads SGHRS; CDR2 reads YFSETQ. DNA for the CDR3: TGCGCCAGCAGCTTACAGGGTTTCGGCAATCAGCCCCAGCATTTT. Translating gives CASSLQGFGNQPQHF.

This clonotype was seen at least ten times. The chain combines TRBV7-9 with TRBJ2-3; D is possibly TRBD2 (5 bases). V shed 8 bases and J shed 2 bases, with 17 bases lying between them. The CDR3 contains 15 residues. Germline assignment: CDR1 SEHNR and CDR2 FQNEAQ (reference sequence). The CDR3 DNA follows: TGTGCCAGCGTATGGGCGGGTAGACACACAGATACGCAGTATTTT. Protein: CASVWAGRHTDTQYF.

The chain couples TRBV6-5 to TRBJ1-1; D remains ambiguous. The germline V gene has CDR1 MNHEY and CDR2 SVGAGI. The CDR3 length is 12 residues. The V end lost 5 bases, the J end lost 4 bases, and 8 bases lay between the germline ends. The DNA of the CDR3 is TGTGCCAGCAGTCAGGCACCCACTGAAGCTTTCTTT. Protein product: CASSQAPTEAFF.

This clonotype rates as medium-sized. This sequence joins TRBV7-2 and TRBJ2-5, with 9 bases matching TRBD2. In germline, CDR1 is SGHTA, CDR2 FQGNSA. The CDR3 extends over 16 amino acids. Trimming removed 5 bases from V and 5 bases from J; junction bases left unmatched: 12. The CDR3 spells CASSPGGGGAWETQYF. The CDR3 bases are TGTGCCAGCAGCCCTGGAGGCGGGGGGGCCTGGGAGACCCAGTACTTC.

This clonotype was recorded at least ten times. One end of the junction is discordant with germline, which a read error may explain. The rearrangement joins TRBV12-3 or TRBV12-4 to TRBJ1-1, with no clear D. The CDR3 loop spans 13 amino acids. Here the CDR3 DNA reads TGTGCCAGCAGTTTTGGCGGGATCCCTGAGGCTTTCTTT. Amino acid sequence: CASSFGGIPEAFF.

This clonotype was seen ten or more times. This chain connects TRBV12-3 or TRBV12-4 to TRBJ1-1; no firm D call. The CDR3 is made up of 14 amino acids. Trimming shortened V by 7 bases and J by 6 bases, and 18 bases separated the two germline ends. CDR3 nucleotide sequence: TGTGCCAGCACCCCGGGCAGGCGCCTACCTGAAGCTTTCTTT. Protein product: CASTPGRRLPEAFF.

There are many counts of this clonotype. Written as DNA, the CDR3 is TGTGCCAGCAGTGAAGGGGGGACCACCGGGGAGCTGTTTTTT. This codes for CASSEGGTTGELFF. The rearrangement joins TRBV6-1 to TRBJ2-2; perhaps D is TRBD1 or TRBD2 (5 bases each). Germline assignment: CDR1 MNHNS and CDR2 SASEGT. V lost 1 base, J lost 4 bases, and 7 bases lay in between. The CDR3 runs to 14 residues.

This clonotype was seen more than once but under ten times. This chain uses TRBV20-1 with TRBJ1-4; maybe TRBD1 (6 bases). The CDR3 runs to 13 residues. V was shortened by 6 bases and J by 7 bases, with 15 bases between the two germline ends. Germline loops: CDR1 DFQATT, CDR2 SNEGSKA (reference sequence). The CDR3 reads CSARSGVAEKLFF. In DNA, the CDR3 is TGCAGTGCCCGGTCAGGGGTGGCTGAAAAACTGTTTTTT.

This clonotype occurred many times. The rearrangement links TRBV7-2 to TRBJ1-2; D may be TRBD1 (5 bases). V lost 1 base and J 8 bases, leaving 8 bases between the germline ends. Germline-derived CDR1 and CDR2 are SGHTA and FQGNSA. The CDR3 length is 12 residues. CDR3 residues: CASSLDGAGYTF. CDR3 coding DNA: TGTGCCAGCAGCTTAGATGGGGCAGGCTACACCTTC.

The rearrangement uses TRBV28 and TRBJ2-1; 8 bases align to TRBD2. The CDR3 consists of 13 residues. J gave up 7 bases and V 7 bases, and 6 bases lay outside the gene matches. The germline CDR1 and CDR2 sequences are MDHEN and SYDVKM. The CDR3 protein is CASTSGPTNEQFF. CDR3 nucleotides: TGTGCCAGCACTAGCGGGCCGACAAATGAGCAGTTCTTC.

Ten or more counts support this clonotype. The genes are TRBV19 and TRBJ2-7, with D perhaps matching TRBD1 or TRBD2 (5 bases each). The germline V gene has CDR1 LNHDA and CDR2 SQIVND (reference sequence). Trimming took 5 bases from V and 5 from J, leaving 16 bases between them. This CDR3 spans 14 amino acids. The DNA for the CDR3 is TGTGCCAGTAGTCTATCCAGGGACCTAAACGAGCAGTACTTC. Its protein is CASSLSRDLNEQYF.

This clonotype was seen ten or more times. The chain joins TRBV29-1 to TRBJ2-3, with D perhaps assigned TRBD1 or TRBD2 (5 bases each). With 1 base removed from V and 6 bases from J, the gap between germline ends came to 5 bases. CDR1 and CDR2 (germline): SQVTM, ANQGSEA. This CDR3 is built from 11 residues. The CDR3: CSVEGGDTQYF. Here the CDR3 DNA reads TGCAGCGTTGAAGGGGGGGATACGCAGTATTTT.